The TCR beta chain under discussion was sequenced for a study of blood T cells in healthy people across ages. Overall study: Researchers report that template switching captured about one barcoded beta molecule per two T cells.

Study findings and constraints: CMV status of donors was unknown, possibly confounding expanded clonotype changes. It was not possible, with unsorted PBMCs, to conclusively compare naive and antigen-experienced cells.

This clonotype was picked up many times. Its antigen is as yet unknown. Next came a second PCR, run for roughly 7 to 12 cycles, which used a sample-barcoded 5' primer along with a J-beta primer mix. TCRdb called the 5' RACE reads again in MiXCR, with one record for every CDR3 protein. The table lists about 1.6 million distinct CDR3 sequences, about 31% of them singletons. The sample was blood. This clonotype was obtained from a young woman in good health.

Here the CDR3 reads CSASTGSEKLFF. CDR3 DNA: TGCAGTGCTAGCACAGGGAGTGAAAAACTGTTTTTT. V usage is TRBV20-1 and J usage is TRBJ1-4; the D gene is possibly TRBD1 (6 bases). Trimming removed 3 bases from V and 7 bases from J, with 9 bases in between. The CDR3 covers 12 residues. Germline V CDR1 and CDR2: DFQATT, SNEGSKA (reference sequence).